These 25 T cell receptor beta chains originate from one sample sequenced in a study of blood T cell repertoires in COVID-19. TCRdb's table, derived via immunoSEQ multiplex PCR, lists solely in-frame clones and lacks some. The repertoire has about 320,000 clones, around 92% of them found once; the top ten carry 11%. Specimen: peripheral blood. The receptors come from a woman in her 30s with COVID-19, enrolled during active disease.

The chain joins TRBV30 to TRBJ2-1; 8 bases match TRBD2. The germline CDR1 and CDR2 sequences are GTSNPN and SVGIG (reference sequence). The V and J ends lost 4 bases and 6 bases, in that order; junction bases with no gene match: 5. This CDR3 is built from 13 residues. CDR3 DNA: TGTGCCTGGACGGGGGGGCTCGGCAATGAGCAGTTCTTC. Its protein is CAWTGGLGNEQFF.

V is TRBV7-7 and J is TRBJ2-1; 10 nucleotides line up with TRBD2. The germline V gene encodes CDR1 SSHAT and CDR2 FNYEAQ (reference sequence). V was clipped by 8 bases and J by 4 bases; unmatched bases: 17. The CDR3 is 18 amino acids. CDR3 bases: TGTGCCAGCCGACAACGCGGACAGCGGGGGGGCGGGTACAATGAGCAGTTCTTC. Translating gives CASRQRGQRGGGYNEQFF.

This chain uses TRBV5-4 with TRBJ2-7; D perhaps matches TRBD2 (6 bases). V lost 4 bases to trimming and J lost 3 bases, with 8 bases between them. CDR3 length: 12 residues. The germline V gene encodes CDR1 SGHNT and CDR2 YYREEE (reference sequence). The DNA of the CDR3 is TGTGCCAGCAGCGCTAGCGTCTACGAGCAGTACTTC. The encoded protein is CASSASVYEQYF.

In DNA form, the CDR3 reads TGTGCCAGCAGCTTGGGGGCGGGGGAGACCCAGTACTTC. It yields the protein CASSLGAGETQYF. V usage is TRBV5-5 and J usage is TRBJ2-5, with D tentatively TRBD2 (6 bases). Per the germline V gene, CDR1 is SGHKS and CDR2 is YYEKEE (reference sequence). This CDR3 is 13 amino acids long. Trimming left V 0 bases short and J 5 bases short, with 8 bases between.

The gene calls are TRBV7-9 and TRBJ1-2; 8 positions match TRBD1. CDR3 size: 13 residues. CDR1 and CDR2 from the germline V gene are SEHNR and FQNEAQ (reference sequence). V dropped 2 bases and J dropped 8; count of bases not matched to a gene: 4. The CDR3 loop is CASSLPTGAGYTF. The CDR3 DNA reads TGTGCCAGCAGCTTACCGACAGGGGCGGGCTACACCTTC.

The chain recombines TRBV2 with TRBJ1-1; no definite D call. Trimming shortened V by 6 bases and J by 1 base, and 9 bases separated the two germline ends. Germline CDR1 SNHLY, CDR2 FYNNEI. The CDR3 has 13 amino acids. For the CDR3, the DNA is TGTGCCAGCAGATCACAAAAGAACACTGAAGCTTTCTTT. It encodes CASRSQKNTEAFF.

The chain recombines TRBV19 with TRBJ1-2, with TRBD1 matching over 7 bases. Germline V CDR1 and CDR2: LNHDA, SQIVND (reference sequence). Trimming cost V 8 bases and J 5 bases; bases outside gene matches: 8. The CDR3 loop spans 13 amino acids. The CDR3 loop is CASLPGQRYGYTF. In DNA, the CDR3 is TGTGCCAGTCTCCCGGGACAGCGATATGGCTACACCTTC.

Concerning this clone: The sample carries other DNA sequences with the same CDR3. DNA for the CDR3: TGTGCCAGCAGCCTGGGGGGCACTAACTATGGCTACACCTTC. This translates into CASSLGGTNYGYTF. The chain couples TRBV5-4 to TRBJ1-2; perhaps TRBD1 as D (6 bases). V lost 4 bases and J 0 bases, leaving 10 bases between the germline ends. Germline V gene sequence: CDR1 SGHNT, CDR2 YYREEE (reference sequence). This CDR3 is built from 14 residues.

V and J are TRBV3-1 (or the pseudogene TRBV3-2) and TRBJ2-1; D gene uncertain. This CDR3 is 14 amino acids long. The germline V gene encodes CDR1 LGHDT and CDR2 YNNKEL (reference sequence). Trimming shortened V by 0 bases and J by 15 bases, and 18 bases separated the two germline ends. The CDR3 loop is CASSQDPLSFKRFF. In DNA, the CDR3 is TGTGCCAGCAGCCAAGATCCGTTATCCTTCAAGCGGTTCTTC.

The genes are TRBV3-1 (or the pseudogene TRBV3-2) and TRBJ1-2; D is unclear. The CDR3 is 13 residues long. Trimming removed 1 base at V and 3 bases at J, with 6 bases between. Per the germline V gene, CDR1 is LGHDT and CDR2 is YNNKEL (reference sequence). CDR3 sequence reads: CASSQAADYGYTF. CDR3 nucleotide sequence: TGTGCCAGCAGCCAAGCCGCAGACTATGGCTACACCTTC.

The chain joins TRBV5-4 to TRBJ1-2; D is perhaps TRBD1 (5 bases). Per germline, CDR1 SGHNT and CDR2 YYREEE (reference sequence). V shed 1 base and J shed 2 bases, with 9 bases lying between them. The CDR3 sequence is 14 residues long. CDR3 bases: TGTGCCAGCAGCTTGAGGGCAGGGAACTATGGCTACACCTTC. Encoded protein: CASSLRAGNYGYTF.

CDR3 nucleotides: TGTGCCAGCCGAATACAGGGGGATAATTCACCCCTCCACTTT. This translates into CASRIQGDNSPLHF. V gene TRBV2 combines with J gene TRBJ1-6, with 8 positions matching TRBD1. The V segment lost 8 bases and the J segment 5 bases; nucleotides outside the gene matches: 5. Germline V CDR1 and CDR2: SNHLY, FYNNEI. The CDR3 consists of 14 residues.

The chain has TRBV5-1 and TRBJ2-2; 7 bases fit TRBD1. The CDR3 is 14 amino acids. V shed 9 bases and J 0 bases; nucleotides not matched to a gene: 5. The germline gives CDR1 SGHRS, CDR2 YFSETQ. The CDR3: CATRQGTNTGELFF. The CDR3 bases are TGCGCCACCCGACAGGGTACGAACACCGGGGAGCTGTTTTTT.

The chain links TRBV28 to TRBJ1-3; D not resolved. Trimming removed 2 bases at V and 2 bases at J, with 10 bases between. Germline V lookup: CDR1 MDHEN, CDR2 SYDVKM. The CDR3 totals 15 residues. CDR3 nucleotides: TGTGCCAGCAGTTTACGAACCTATGCTGGAAACACCATATATTTT. This sequence encodes CASSLRTYAGNTIYF. The variable domain in full, with the rest retrieved from reference TRBV28 and TRBJ1-3, is DVKVTQSSRYLVKRTGEKVFLECVQDMDHENMFWYRQDPGLGLRLIYFSYDVKMKEKGDIPEGYSVSREKKERFSLILESASTNQTSMYLCASSLRTYAGNTIYFGEGSWLTVV.

The chain couples TRBV18 to TRBJ2-5, with TRBD1 identical over 10 bases. The V segment lost 0 bases and the J segment 5 bases; nucleotides outside the gene matches: 3. Germline CDR1 and CDR2: KGHSH and LQKENI. The CDR3 spans 15 residues. The CDR3 sequence: CASSPPGQGGETQYF. The CDR3 DNA follows: TGTGCCAGCTCACCACCTGGACAGGGGGGTGAGACCCAGTACTTC.

As regards this clone: Other DNA variants within this sample encode the same CDR3. The V call is TRBV19, the J call TRBJ1-1, with D tentatively TRBD1 (5 bases). This CDR3 comprises 12 residues. Trimming pared 5 bases from V and 1 base from J, leaving 5 bases between. Germline CDR1 LNHDA, CDR2 SQIVND (reference sequence). The CDR3 DNA reads as TGTGCCAGTAGTCAGGGGAACACTGAAGCTTTCTTT. Translated, it gives CASSQGNTEAFF.

The V call is TRBV5-4, the J call TRBJ1-1; D unclear. Germline CDR1 reads SGHNT; CDR2 reads YYREEE (reference sequence). This CDR3 spans 15 amino acids. V was shortened by 4 bases and J by 1 base, with 14 bases between the two germline ends. In nucleotides, the CDR3 is TGTGCCAGCAGCCTAGGGATGGCGGGGAACACTGAAGCTTTCTTT. Residues: CASSLGMAGNTEAFF.

This chain uses TRBV20-1 with TRBJ2-7; D is unresolved. The CDR3 totals 12 residues. The germline gives CDR1 DFQATT, CDR2 SNEGSKA (reference sequence). Trimming removed 3 bases from V and 3 bases from J, with 9 bases in between. CDR3 region: CSASGPFYEQYF. In DNA form, the CDR3 reads TGCAGTGCTAGTGGGCCCTTCTACGAGCAGTACTTC.

The gene calls are TRBV18 and TRBJ1-2, with TRBD1 identical over 7 bases. With 2 bases clipped from V and 4 bases from J, the junction kept 7 bases outside the gene matches. Germline CDR1 is KGHSH and CDR2 is LQKENI. The CDR3 runs to 15 residues. CDR3 DNA: TGTGCCAGCTCACCAAGGCAGGGGGGTCGCTATGGCTACACCTTC. Its translation is CASSPRQGGRYGYTF.

The chain has TRBV15 and TRBJ2-2; TRBD2 matches 10 bases. CDR3 size: 18 residues. Germline V gives CDR1 LNHNV, CDR2 YYDKDF (reference sequence). The junction had 9 bases not matched to a gene; V was cut back by 0 bases and J by 5 bases. The CDR3 bases are TGTGCCACCAGCAGAGATCTCGAGCGGGGGGGCGAGACCGGGGAGCTGTTTTTT. Translation gives CATSRDLERGGETGELFF.

The rearrangement links TRBV5-1 to TRBJ2-5; D gene unclear. Trimming removed 0 bases at V and 5 bases at J, with 14 bases between. The CDR3 covers 15 residues. CDR1 and CDR2 from the germline V gene are SGHRS and YFSETQ. DNA of the CDR3: TGCGCCAGCAGCTTGGATCCGGGTACGGCGGAGACCCAGTACTTC. This encodes CASSLDPGTAETQYF.

This chain joins TRBV3-1 (or the pseudogene TRBV3-2) and TRBJ1-2, with D possibly matching TRBD1 (5 bases). The germline gives CDR1 LGHDT, CDR2 YNNKEL (reference sequence). This CDR3 contains 15 residues. The V end was cut by 1 base, the J end by 8 bases, with 17 bases between. The CDR3 nucleotides read TGTGCCAGCAGCCAAGCGTTCTGGGGCGGTAGAGGCTACACCTTC. This codes for CASSQAFWGGRGYTF.

The chain couples TRBV18 to TRBJ1-5; D may be TRBD1 (6 bases). Trimming removed 3 bases at V and 5 bases at J, with 11 bases between. Per the germline V gene, CDR1 is KGHSH and CDR2 is LQKENI. This CDR3 has 14 residues. CDR3 nucleotide sequence: TGTGCCAGCTCACCGACAGGTTTCTATCAGCCCCAGCATTTT. It is translated as CASSPTGFYQPQHF. Filled out from reference TRBV18 and TRBJ1-5, the complete variable domain reads NAGVMQNPRHLVRRRGQEARLRCSPMKGHSHVYWYRQLPEEGLKFMVYLQKENIIDESGMPKERFSAEFPKEGPSILRIQQVVRGDSAAYFCASSPTGFYQPQHFGDGTRLSIL.

The chain employs TRBV27 and TRBJ1-5, with TRBD1 as a possible D gene (6 bases). Trimming took 2 bases from V and 7 from J, leaving 15 bases between them. The CDR3 covers 15 residues. Germline V lookup: CDR1 MNHEY, CDR2 SMNVEV (reference sequence). CDR3: CASSLGWGRPQPQHF. The CDR3 DNA is TGTGCCAGCAGTTTAGGTTGGGGGCGACCCCAGCCCCAGCATTTT.

The chain employs TRBV5-8 and TRBJ1-6; 9 bases match TRBD1. The germline CDR1 and CDR2 sequences are SGHTS and YDEGEE. The CDR3 spans 17 residues. The trim removed 4 bases at V and 10 bases at J, leaving 15 bases unmatched. The CDR3 bases are TGTGCCAGCAGCCAACGAGGGACAGGGCTTCAGAAATCACCCCTCCACTTT. Protein: CASSQRGTGLQKSPLHF. Filled out from reference TRBV5-8 and TRBJ1-6, the complete variable domain reads EAGVTQSPTHLIKTRGQQATLRCSPISGHTSVYWYQQALGLGLQFLLWYDEGEERNRGNFPPRFSGRQFPNYSSELNVNALELEDSALYLCASSQRGTGLQKSPLHFGNGTRLTVT.